This TCR beta chain was captured by sequencing in a study of patients and donors after allogeneic stem cell transplantation. TCRdb ran MiXCR on the RT-PCR reads and lists one entry per CDR3 protein. Of 400,000 to 500,000 distinct CDR3 sequences listed, 16% are singletons. CDR1 and CDR2 from the germline V gene are SGHTA and FQGTGA. Trimming at V came to 1 base and at J to 6 bases, leaving 9 bases not matched to a gene. The CDR3 spans 16 residues. This sequence was found in a human donor who was either an allogeneic HSCT recipient or a stem cell or donor lymphocyte infusion donor (not recorded which). It is not recorded whose cells these are; they may come from a transplant donor. The J gene is TRBJ2-1, the V gene TRBV7-3; 7 bases align to TRBD2. Sequences were obtained from blood, either unsorted or a sorted T cell fraction (not recorded which). This CDR3 is CASSLMGGRASNEQFF. CDR3 in DNA: TGTGCCAGCAGCTTAATGGGAGGGAGGGCCTCCAATGAGCAGTTCTTC.